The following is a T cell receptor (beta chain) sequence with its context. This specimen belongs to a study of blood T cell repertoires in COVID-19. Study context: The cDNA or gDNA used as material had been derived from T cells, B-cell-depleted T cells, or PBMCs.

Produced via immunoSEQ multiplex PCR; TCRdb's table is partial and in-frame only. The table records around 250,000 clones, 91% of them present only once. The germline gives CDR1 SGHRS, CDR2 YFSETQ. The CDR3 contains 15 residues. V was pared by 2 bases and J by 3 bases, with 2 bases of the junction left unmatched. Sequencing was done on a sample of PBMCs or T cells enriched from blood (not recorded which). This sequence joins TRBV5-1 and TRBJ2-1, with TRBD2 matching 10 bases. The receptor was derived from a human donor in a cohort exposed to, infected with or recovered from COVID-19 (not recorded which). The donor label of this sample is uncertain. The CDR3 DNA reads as TGCGCCAGCAGCTTTAGCGGGGGGAACTACAATGAGCAGTTCTTC. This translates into CASSFSGGNYNEQFF. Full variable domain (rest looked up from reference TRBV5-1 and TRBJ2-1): KAGVTQTPRYLIKTRGQQVTLSCSPISGHRSVSWYQQTPGQGLQFLFEYFSETQRNKGNFPGRFSGRQFSNSRSEMNVSTLELGDSALYLCASSFSGGNYNEQFFGPGTRLTVL.